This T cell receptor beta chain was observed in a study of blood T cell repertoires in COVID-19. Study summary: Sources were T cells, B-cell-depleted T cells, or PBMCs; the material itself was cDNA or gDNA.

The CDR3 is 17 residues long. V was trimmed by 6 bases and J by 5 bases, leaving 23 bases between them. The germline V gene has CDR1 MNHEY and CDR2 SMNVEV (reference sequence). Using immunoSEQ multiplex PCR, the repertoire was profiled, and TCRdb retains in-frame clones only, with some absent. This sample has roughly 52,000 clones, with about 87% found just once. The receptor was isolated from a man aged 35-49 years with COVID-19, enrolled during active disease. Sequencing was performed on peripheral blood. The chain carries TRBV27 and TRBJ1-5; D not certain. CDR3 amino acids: CASRPSLSRRIDQPQHF. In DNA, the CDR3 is TGTGCCAGCAGACCATCCCTTTCTCGGAGGATTGATCAGCCCCAGCATTTT.